The rows below give T cell receptor beta chains drawn from one sample of a study of cytomegalovirus exposure and HLA in healthy donors. The data were produced by immunoSEQ multiplex PCR, yet TCRdb's version contains in-frame clones alone and is incomplete. The sample shows 66,000 or so clones, around 97% of them seen only once. Sequencing was performed on PBMCs. These receptors were obtained from a woman aged 18-29 years in good health and CMV-seropositive. CDR3s leave out the opening cysteine and the closing phenylalanine or tryptophan. D genes are given only for firm matches.

v_gene	j_gene	d_gene	CDR3aa
TRBV28	TRBJ2-7	.	ASSLAGLDYEQY
TRBV9	TRBJ1-3	TRBD1	ASSEDRGQSSGNTIY
TRBV7-9	TRBJ2-2	TRBD1	ASSLVGQGAFTGELF
TRBV10-3	TRBJ2-3	TRBD2	AISVAGDTDTQY
TRBV13	TRBJ2-7	TRBD2	ASSRGASGYEQY
TRBV6-5	TRBJ1-1	TRBD1	ASSYRTGNTEAF
TRBV7-9	TRBJ2-6	.	ASSVGFERNSGANVLT
TRBV27	TRBJ1-1	TRBD1	ASSPLNRGRMNTEAF
TRBV10-3	TRBJ2-7	.	ATNLGPRSYEQY
TRBV29-1	TRBJ1-2	.	SVETGGGYT
TRBV5-5	TRBJ2-7	.	ASSSHRAFPYEQY
TRBV19	TRBJ2-2	.	ASSRGAGAIAGELF
TRBV19	TRBJ2-7	.	ASSIGGGSYEQY
TRBV19	TRBJ1-2	.	ASSMGGYGYT
TRBV6-5	TRBJ1-1	.	ASRKQIQAF
TRBV18	TRBJ2-3	.	ASSPQGISTDTQY
TRBV6-4	TRBJ2-7	.	ASSDPIDGRTSEQY
TRBV4-2	TRBJ2-1	TRBD2	ASSQHFGRANNEQF
TRBV7-9	TRBJ1-4	TRBD1	ASSLEGTGYERTEKLF
TRBV5-6	TRBJ2-7	TRBD1	ASSYGPGGLDEQY
TRBV27	TRBJ2-2	TRBD2	ASSAGTSGTGELF
TRBV27	TRBJ2-3	TRBD2	ASSRGGLADTDTQY
TRBV4-2	TRBJ2-7	TRBD1	ASSQAGQGYEQY
TRBV29-1	TRBJ1-4	TRBD1	SVEDGTGGSYEKLF
TRBV9	TRBJ2-1	TRBD1	ASSYRGESSYNEQF
TRBV6-1	TRBJ1-1	.	ASSGGGATEAF
TRBV10-1	TRBJ2-7	TRBD2	ASPPRLAGVHEQY
TRBV28	TRBJ2-1	TRBD2	ASSLYRGGSLNEQF
TRBV28	TRBJ2-2	TRBD1	ASSPNRGLSTGELF
TRBV6-1	TRBJ2-5	.	ASSGRRETQY
TRBV11-1	TRBJ2-7	.	ATPVQGRGYEQY
TRBV15	TRBJ2-1	.	ATSTDERETDNEQF
TRBV29-1	TRBJ1-2	.	SASLGWDTANYGYT
TRBV28	TRBJ2-6	.	ASSFPGLSGANVLT
TRBV6-6	TRBJ2-1	TRBD2	ASSYPTSGTYNEQF
TRBV6-4	TRBJ1-5	.	ASRDEDMEQPQH
TRBV6-5	TRBJ1-4	TRBD1	ASSYVRGEKLF
TRBV11-2	TRBJ2-7	TRBD2	ASSLARLAGVGSYEQY
TRBV15	TRBJ2-2	.	ATSTGTINTGELF
TRBV21-1	TRBJ1-5	.	ASSKKGQGRQPQH
TRBV6-6	TRBJ1-3	.	ASSYLRVGNTIY
TRBV4-1	TRBJ2-7	TRBD1	ASSPRTGGGYEQY
TRBV7-8	TRBJ2-7	TRBD2	ASSLAAGTSGSRNSYEQY
TRBV28	TRBJ1-5	.	ASSSDLTRDKGHNQPQH
TRBV4-1	TRBJ1-4	.	ASSQGLQENEKLF
TRBV7-9	TRBJ2-1	TRBD2	ASSLGLGGEQF